The 18 T cell receptor beta chains listed next were all sequenced from one sample in a study of lymphopenia after photon versus proton radiotherapy. Method: immunoSEQ multiplex PCR; TCRdb's copy keeps in-frame clones and lacks some. In the table there are more than 20,000 clones, around 84% of which are singletons. The source was peripheral blood, collected from a patient treated with photon-based radiotherapy. These receptors were obtained from a man between 40 and 49 years old with gastric cancer.

The chain carries TRBV5-1 and TRBJ2-3; D is possibly TRBD1 (5 bases). Deletions cut 2 bases from V and 0 bases from J, with 10 bases between. The CDR3 covers 15 residues. In germline, CDR1 is SGHRS, CDR2 YFSETQ. CDR3 amino acids: CASSFSQGSTDTQYF. CDR3 nucleotides: TGCGCCAGCAGCTTCTCCCAGGGTAGCACAGATACGCAGTATTTT.

The V gene is TRBV5-4, the J gene TRBJ2-7; 7 nucleotides agree with TRBD2. Germline V gives CDR1 SGHNT, CDR2 YYREEE (reference sequence). This CDR3 comprises 16 residues. V shed 2 bases, J shed 3 bases, and the junction held 11 bases outside the gene matches. CDR3 amino acids: CASSLGASGTYYEQYF. The CDR3 region has the DNA TGTGCCAGCAGCTTAGGGGCTAGCGGAACCTACTACGAGCAGTACTTC. The full variable domain, in which reference TRBV5-4 and TRBJ2-7 provide the parts outside the CDR3, is ETGVTQSPTHLIKTRGQQVTLRCSSQSGHNTVSWYQQALGQGPQFIFQYYREEENGRGNFPPRFSGLQFPNYSSELNVNALELDDSALYLCASSLGASGTYYEQYFGPGTRLTVT.

The chain couples TRBV4-2 to TRBJ1-3; D is ambiguous. The CDR3 covers 16 residues. The germline V and J ends were trimmed by 0 bases and 8 bases, with 17 bases remaining between them. CDR1 and CDR2 from the germline V gene are LGHNA and YNFKEQ. CDR3 loop: CASSQDRMGMSDTIYF. The CDR3 nucleotides read TGTGCCAGCAGCCAAGATCGGATGGGGATGAGTGACACCATATATTTT.

Remarks on this clone: The junction differs from germline at one of its ends, possibly a read error. The gene calls are TRBV7-2 and TRBJ1-2; the D gene is possibly TRBD1 (5 bases). This CDR3 spans 15 amino acids. The germline V gene encodes CDR1 SGHTA and CDR2 FQGNSA. The CDR3 reads CASSQGLEQGNGYTF. The CDR3 nucleotides read TGCGCCAGCAGCCAAGGGCTGGAGCAGGGCAATGGCTACACCTTC.

A few counts support this clone. V gene TRBV4-3 combines with J gene TRBJ1-1; TRBD1 might be the D (5 bases). Trimming left V 0 bases short and J 3 bases short, with 8 bases between. The V gene's germline CDR1 is LGHNA and CDR2 YSLEER. This CDR3 contains 14 residues. For the CDR3, the DNA is TGCGCCAGCAGCCAAGATTGGGGGGACACTGAAGCTTTCTTT. It codes for CASSQDWGDTEAFF.

The table lists this clone with a count of one. The J gene is TRBJ1-1, the V gene TRBV5-1; TRBD1 might be the D (6 bases). Germline V gives CDR1 SGHRS, CDR2 YFSETQ. Trimming took 1 base from V and 0 from J, leaving 16 bases between them. This CDR3 comprises 17 residues. The CDR3 DNA sequence: TGCGCCAGCAGCTTGACCCCGCTGACAGGTGTGAACACTGAAGCTTTCTTT. Amino acid sequence: CASSLTPLTGVNTEAFF.

The rearrangement uses TRBV5-4 and TRBJ1-4; D call uncertain. This CDR3 is built from 14 residues. Germline V CDR1 and CDR2: SGHNT, YYREEE (reference sequence). The germline V and J ends were trimmed by 0 bases and 4 bases, with 7 bases remaining between them. In DNA, the CDR3 is TGTGCCAGCAGCTTGGACCTTTTTAATGAAAAACTGTTTTTT. Protein: CASSLDLFNEKLFF.

This sequence joins TRBV6-5 and TRBJ1-2, with 8 nucleotides matching TRBD1. The CDR3 has 14 residues. After removal of 6 bases from V and 5 bases from J, the junction contained 8 bases not matched to a gene. Germline V gene lookup returns CDR1 MNHEY and CDR2 SVGAGI. CDR3 loop: CASRLGQGSYGYTF. CDR3 DNA: TGTGCCAGCAGACTTGGACAGGGATCGTATGGCTACACCTTC.

This clone was picked up a small number of times. This rearrangement joins TRBV5-6 to TRBJ1-4, with a possible D match to TRBD1 (5 bases). V was pared by 0 bases and J by 5 bases, with 8 bases between. The CDR3 is 14 residues long. Germline lookup yields CDR1 SGHDT and CDR2 YYEEEE. The CDR3 sequence: CASSLDRLNEKLFF. DNA of the CDR3: TGTGCCAGCAGCTTGGACAGGTTGAATGAAAAACTGTTTTTT.

The rearrangement links TRBV5-1 to TRBJ1-1; TRBD1 aligns across 11 bases. J gave up 3 bases and V 4 bases, and 5 bases lay outside the gene matches. Per the germline V gene, CDR1 is SGHRS and CDR2 is YFSETQ. The CDR3 extends over 15 amino acids. The CDR3 DNA is TGCGCCAGCAGCACCGGACAGGGGGCGTACACTGAAGCTTTCTTT. Protein: CASSTGQGAYTEAFF.

CDR3 sequence (DNA): TGTGCCAGCAGGGGGACCGCCCAAACCGGGGAGCTGTTTTTT. Its protein product is CASRGTAQTGELFF. This rearrangement joins TRBV2 to TRBJ2-2; D may be TRBD1 or TRBD2 (5 bases each). V gave up 6 bases and J gave up 5 bases, with 13 bases separating them. From germline, CDR1 is SNHLY and CDR2 FYNNEI. CDR3 length equals 14 residues.

This clone was detected a few times. The CDR3: CASSPGGTADTDTQYF. The CDR3 coding sequence is TGCGCCAGCAGCCCTGGAGGGACAGCGGATACAGATACGCAGTATTTT. The genes are TRBV4-1 and TRBJ2-3, with D possibly TRBD1 on 7 matching bases. The CDR3 covers 16 residues. Germline V CDR1 and CDR2: MGHRA, YSYEKL. Deletions cut 4 bases from V and 3 bases from J, with 17 bases between.

The chain is built from TRBV5-5 and TRBJ2-7, with D unclear. The germline gives CDR1 SGHKS, CDR2 YYEKEE (reference sequence). The CDR3 runs 15 residues. Trimming removed 6 bases at V and 3 bases at J, with 19 bases between. For the CDR3, the DNA is TGTGCCAGCATCCTTCGGGCAGACCTCGGCTACGAGCAGTACTTC. Its translation is CASILRADLGYEQYF.

The CDR3 here is CASSPGLKETQYF. CDR3 DNA: TGTGCCAGCAGTCCGGGACTAAAAGAGACCCAGTACTTC. The gene calls are TRBV7-2 and TRBJ2-5, with TRBD2 identical over 7 bases. This CDR3 has 13 residues. Germline V lookup: CDR1 SGHTA, CDR2 FQGNSA. The V gene end was trimmed by 6 bases and the J gene end by 3 bases; junction bases not matched to a gene: 4.

This clone has a single count. The chain carries TRBV7-2 and TRBJ2-5; D gene ambiguous. The J call is in doubt because the DNA end fits TRBJ2-7 better. CDR3 size: 14 residues. The V gene's germline CDR1 is SGHTA and CDR2 FQGNSA. DNA for the CDR3: TGTGCCAGCAGCTTAGACAGCCTCTCCTACGAGCAGTACTTC. This translates into CASSLDSLSYEQYF.

The CDR3 sequence is CATSRGLPNGAEAFF. In nucleotides, the CDR3 is TGTGCCACCAGCAGAGGGTTACCTAACGGCGCTGAAGCTTTCTTT. The rearrangement links TRBV15 to TRBJ1-1; D uncertain. This CDR3 region has 15 residues. Germline-derived CDR1 and CDR2 are LNHNV and YYDKDF (reference sequence). Trimming took off 1 base at V and 6 bases at J, with 15 bases between the two ends. The entire variable domain, with the rest obtained from reference TRBV15 and TRBJ1-1, is as follows: DAMVIQNPRYQVTQFGKPVTLSCSQTLNHNVMYWYQQKSSQAPKLLFHYYDKDFNNEADTPDNFQSRRPNTSFCFLDIRSPGLGDTAMYLCATSRGLPNGAEAFFGQGTRLTVV.

This chain links TRBV29-1 with TRBJ1-2; TRBD1 matches at 7 bases. CDR3 length equals 13 residues. Looked up from germline, CDR1 is SQVTM and CDR2 is ANQGSEA. V trimming: 6 bases; J trimming: 2 bases; junction bases outside the gene matches: 6. CDR3 nucleotide sequence: TGCAGCGTAATCCGGGACAGCAACTATGGCTACACCTTC. Protein: CSVIRDSNYGYTF. The whole variable domain, filled in from reference TRBV29-1 and TRBJ1-2, reads SAVISQKPSRDICQRGTSLTIQCQVDSQVTMMFWYRQQPGQSLTLIATANQGSEATYESGFVIDKFPISRPNLTFSTLTVSNMSPEDSSIYLCSVIRDSNYGYTFGSGTRLTVV.

The rearrangement uses TRBV7-9 and TRBJ2-3; D unresolved. V lost 5 bases and J 4 bases, leaving 13 bases between the germline ends. Looked up from germline, CDR1 is SEHNR and CDR2 is FQNEAQ (reference sequence). The CDR3 has 14 amino acids. CDR3 protein: CASSPPAPADTQYF. The CDR3 nucleotides read TGTGCCAGCAGCCCCCCGGCCCCAGCAGATACGCAGTATTTT.